This T cell receptor (beta chain) was found in a study of blood T cell repertoires in COVID-19. On the study more broadly: PBMCs, B-cell-depleted T cells, or T cells provided the cDNA or gDNA that made up the material.

Here immunoSEQ multiplex PCR was the method, and the copy in TCRdb shows in-frame clones only, minus some. The data show approximately 300,000 clones, more than 90% seen once. Per germline, CDR1 ENHRY and CDR2 SYGVKD. CDR3 length equals 16 residues. V lost 4 bases to trimming and J lost 6 bases; unmatched junction nucleotides: 9. The chain links TRBV10-3 to TRBJ2-2; 9 bases fit TRBD2. This TCR was recovered from a young woman who had recovered from COVID-19. Sequences were obtained from PBMCs or T cells enriched from blood (not recorded which). CDR3 sequence: CAISGVLSGSPGELFF. For the CDR3, the DNA is TGTGCCATCAGTGGTGTTCTTAGCGGGAGCCCCGGGGAGCTGTTTTTT.